This entry lists 16 T cell receptor beta chains sequenced from one sample in a study of T cell repertoires in cytomegalovirus infection. TCRdb recomputed calls from the reads with MiXCR, one row per CDR3 protein. Of some 600,000 distinct CDR3 sequences listed, roughly a quarter are singletons. The specimen was CD8+ T cells from PBMCs. These receptors were taken from a human donor in good health (CMV status not recorded). Some clones in this sample may be carry-over from other donors' samples.

CDR3 protein: CSAPGATYEQYF. For the CDR3, the DNA is TGCAGTGCTCCCGGGGCTACCTACGAGCAGTACTTC. The chain combines TRBV20-1 with TRBJ2-7; D could derive from TRBD1 or TRBD2 (5 bases each). V lost 5 bases to trimming and J lost 2 bases, with 10 bases between them. This CDR3 is 12 amino acids long. Per germline, CDR1 DFQATT and CDR2 SNEGSKA (reference sequence).

A few counts support this clonotype. V gene TRBV5-1 combines with J gene TRBJ1-1; 8 bases are shared with TRBD1. V gave up 0 bases and J gave up 8 bases; unmatched junction bases: 6. CDR1 SGHRS and CDR2 YFSETQ come from the germline V gene. This CDR3 is 14 amino acids long. The CDR3 sequence is CASSLGTGNREAFF. Here the CDR3 DNA reads TGCGCCAGCAGCTTGGGGACAGGGAACAGAGAAGCTTTCTTT. The whole variable domain, remainder taken from reference TRBV5-1 and TRBJ1-1, is KAGVTQTPRYLIKTRGQQVTLSCSPISGHRSVSWYQQTPGQGLQFLFEYFSETQRNKGNFPGRFSGRQFSNSRSEMNVSTLELGDSALYLCASSLGTGNREAFFGQGTRLTVV.

The chain couples TRBV2 to TRBJ1-2; TRBD1 might be the D (5 bases). In germline, CDR1 is SNHLY, CDR2 FYNNEI. V was shortened by 8 bases and J by 2 bases, with 15 bases between the two germline ends. The CDR3 is made up of 14 amino acids. CDR3 nucleotide sequence: TGTGCCAGCCCCTGGGAGGGGTCGAACTATGGCTACACCTTC. Protein sequence: CASPWEGSNYGYTF.

The genes are TRBV4-1 and TRBJ2-1, with a possible D match to TRBD2 (7 bases). V was trimmed by 0 bases and J by 6 bases, leaving 12 bases between them. The germline V gene encodes CDR1 MGHRA and CDR2 YSYEKL. The CDR3 covers 15 residues. In DNA, the CDR3 is TGCGCCAGCAGCCAAGACCGGGGGGCATTCAATGAGCAGTTCTTC. This sequence encodes CASSQDRGAFNEQFF.

This chain uses TRBV27 with TRBJ1-2; D is undetermined. With 7 bases removed from V and 2 bases from J, the gap between germline ends came to 11 bases. There are 13 residues in the CDR3. The germline gives CDR1 MNHEY, CDR2 SMNVEV (reference sequence). The CDR3, as DNA: TGTGCCAGCAAGGTCGCCAGGAACTATGGCTACACCTTC. Its protein product is CASKVARNYGYTF.

This chain connects TRBV12-3 or TRBV12-4 to TRBJ2-3; 10 nucleotides agree with TRBD1. The CDR3 covers 14 residues. The V and J ends lost 8 bases and 1 base, in that order; junction bases with no gene match: 3. Here the CDR3 DNA reads TGTGCCAGCTCCGGGACAGGGGGCACAGATACGCAGTATTTT. It is translated as CASSGTGGTDTQYF.

This clonotype has ten or more counts. The chain carries TRBV6-5 and TRBJ1-1, with D hard to call. Trimming took off 0 bases at V and 2 bases at J, with 7 bases between the two ends. The CDR3 loop spans 14 amino acids. The V gene's germline CDR1 is MNHEY and CDR2 SVGAGI. The CDR3 is CASSYSELNTEAFF. The CDR3, as DNA: TGTGCCAGCAGTTACTCTGAACTAAACACTGAAGCTTTCTTT.

This clonotype was detected many times. V is TRBV14 and J is TRBJ1-2, with 10 bases lining up with TRBD1. This CDR3 region has 16 residues. V shed 2 bases and J 4 bases; nucleotides not matched to a gene: 7. Germline-derived CDR1 and CDR2 are SGHDN and FVKESK. CDR3: CASSQRDRGWSYGYTF. CDR3 DNA: TGTGCCAGCAGCCAACGGGACAGGGGATGGAGCTATGGCTACACCTTC.

This clonotype was observed a handful of times. J is TRBJ1-6 and V is TRBV25-1; D might be TRBD1 (6 bases). The CDR3 is 15 amino acids. CDR1 MGHDK and CDR2 SYGVNS come from the germline V gene. Trimming cost V 2 bases and J 7 bases, with 12 bases left between them. CDR3 in amino acids: CASSERAGTNSPLHF. Written as DNA, the CDR3 is TGTGCCAGCAGTGAAAGGGCAGGGACAAATTCACCCCTCCACTTT.

V usage is TRBV7-2 and J usage is TRBJ2-3; 12 bases line up with TRBD2. V shed 5 bases and J 4 bases; nucleotides not matched to a gene: 10. The CDR3 runs 17 residues. The germline V gene has CDR1 SGHTA and CDR2 FQGNSA. CDR3 nucleotides: TGTGCCAGCAGCCCTACCCCGGGACTAGCGGGCCCAGATACGCAGTATTTT. Residues: CASSPTPGLAGPDTQYF.

This chain joins TRBV2 and TRBJ2-7; D possibly corresponds to TRBD2 (6 bases). The CDR3 is 14 residues long. Trimming shortened V by 9 bases and J by 3 bases, and 18 bases separated the two germline ends. CDR1 SNHLY and CDR2 FYNNEI come from the germline V gene. The CDR3 bases are TGTGCCAGTGCCCCGGAGGGGCCCTACTACGAGCAGTACTTC. It specifies CASAPEGPYYEQYF.

This clonotype was observed a single time. Given a much more abundant clone one base away, this may be a read error. In nucleotides, the CDR3 is TGTACCAGCAGCTTTGCTTTGAACACTGAAGCTTTCTTT. Translation: CTSSFALNTEAFF. V usage is TRBV12-3 or TRBV12-4 and J usage is TRBJ1-1; D gene uncertain. The CDR3 has 13 amino acids.

The chain couples TRBV18 to TRBJ2-2; TRBD2 might be the D (5 bases). The V gene's germline CDR1 is KGHSH and CDR2 LQKENI. The V and J ends lost 1 base and 5 bases respectively, with 11 bases between them. The CDR3 covers 15 residues. CDR3 amino acids: CASSPLYGITGELFF. The DNA for the CDR3 is TGTGCCAGCTCACCACTCTACGGGATTACCGGGGAGCTGTTTTTT.

The CDR3 DNA sequence: TGTGCCAGCAGCCCCCCGGGCAGGCCTTCGAACACTGAAGCTTTCTTT. This gives the protein CASSPPGRPSNTEAFF. The rearrangement joins TRBV7-9 to TRBJ1-1; D is unresolved. The CDR3 extends over 16 amino acids. The V gene lost 5 bases and the J gene lost 1 base, with 17 bases spanning the gap. Germline V gene data show CDR1 as SEHNR and CDR2 as FQNEAQ (reference sequence).

This clonotype was recorded a few times. The V gene is TRBV28, the J gene TRBJ1-4; D is ambiguous. Germline CDR1 is MDHEN and CDR2 is SYDVKM. Trimming removed 2 bases from V and 0 bases from J, with 10 bases in between. The length of the CDR3 is 16 residues. CDR3 amino acids: CASSLTTRATNEKLFF. The CDR3 nucleotides are TGTGCCAGCAGTTTAACCACACGGGCAACTAATGAAAAACTGTTTTTT.

The gene calls are TRBV14 and TRBJ1-6; maybe TRBD1 (5 bases). Germline-derived CDR1 and CDR2 are SGHDN and FVKESK. The CDR3 runs 14 residues. The V end lost 5 bases, the J end lost 8 bases, and 13 bases lay between the germline ends. DNA of the CDR3: TGTGCCAGCAGCTATCAGGGTCGAGATTCACCCCTCCACTTT. It codes for CASSYQGRDSPLHF.